The rows below give T cell receptor beta chains drawn from one sample of a study of post-analysis software for immune sequencing data. TCRdb re-derived calls from the PCR reads in MiXCR, one entry per CDR3 protein. The data show about 680,000 distinct CDR3 sequences, approximately 60% seen once. Source material: blood. These receptor sequences come from a girl aged 2-15 years with multiple sclerosis. Each CDR3 is given without its conserved first and last residue. D genes are given only for firm matches.

V: TRBV5-1; D: NA; CDR3: ASSADGSEETQY
V: TRBV20-1; D: NA; CDR3: SARDYRENYGYT
V: TRBV6-6; D: NA; CDR3: ASSYTQGYTEAF
V: TRBV29-1; D: NA; CDR3: SVTGTSVEEQF
V: TRBV6-5; D: NA; CDR3: ASSYVARLEETQY
V: TRBV27; D: TRBD1; CDR3: ASSGTGEDTQY
V: TRBV2; D: TRBD2; CDR3: ASSGAVLAGGPYDEQF
V: TRBV20-1; D: TRBD2; CDR3: SALGTSGNNEQF
V: TRBV2; D: NA; CDR3: ASRDGRASGYT
V: TRBV6-6; D: NA; CDR3: ASSYSGTSNTEAF
V: TRBV7-9; D: TRBD1; CDR3: ARTTGTGTDTQY
V: TRBV30; D: TRBD1; CDR3: VWSAPGQGSGYEQY
V: TRBV7-9; D: NA; CDR3: ASSPRSDYEQY
V: TRBV5-1; D: NA; CDR3: ASSLSGAKNIQY
V: TRBV10-3; D: TRBD1; CDR3: AISASGDRAPDTQY
V: TRBV2; D: NA; CDR3: ASSGSGSSGLQY
V: TRBV7-9; D: NA; CDR3: ASSLGQGRPEQY
V: TRBV7-8; D: NA; CDR3: ASSLAPRQGEKLF
V: TRBV10-2; D: TRBD1; CDR3: ASSEPGQGLDEQY
V: TRBV9; D: TRBD1; CDR3: ASSGGQAHIQETQY
V: TRBV10-3; D: TRBD2; CDR3: AIGEPGLPSEQY
V: TRBV6-1; D: NA; CDR3: ASSPPSGYYNEQF
V: TRBV6-5; D: NA; CDR3: ASSYAGVGSNQPQH
V: TRBV5-1; D: NA; CDR3: ASSWTQDADTQY
V: TRBV24-1; D: NA; CDR3: ATSDRGDVNTQY
V: TRBV20-1; D: NA; CDR3: SARDRVRNNSPLH
V: TRBV6-1; D: NA; CDR3: ASSERRGAYEQY
V: TRBV12-3/TRBV12-4; D: NA; CDR3: ASSLITGSTDTQY
V: TRBV6-6; D: TRBD2; CDR3: ASSDVSSGNYEQY